Shown below are 30 T cell receptor beta chains from a single sample sequenced in a study of CD8 T cells in ankylosing spondylitis. Study findings and constraints: A TCR beta motif of eight highly homologous variants appeared characteristic of ankylosing spondylitis blood.

TCRdb fed the 5' RACE reads into MiXCR, producing one record per CDR3 protein. The sample has about 540,000 distinct CDR3 sequences, about 13% seen once. Antigen specificity for these receptors is unknown. Sequenced: blood, either unsorted or a sorted T cell fraction (not recorded which). The receptor source for this set is a male donor with ankylosing spondylitis.

The V gene is TRBV21-1, the J gene TRBJ1-1; the table's D call, TRBD1, was not checked against the DNA. TRBV21-1 represents a pseudogene. This CDR3 has 17 amino acids. The DNA for the CDR3 is TGTGCCAGCAGCAAAAAAAGGGGGGGACGGAAGAACACTGAAGCTTTCTTT. Protein: CASSKKRGGRKNTEAFF.

This clonotype occurred many times. V gene TRBV20-1 combines with J gene TRBJ1-1; 8 bases are shared with TRBD1. This CDR3 region has 14 residues. With 3 bases clipped from V and 1 base from J, the junction kept 4 bases outside the gene matches. Per germline, CDR1 DFQATT and CDR2 SNEGSKA (reference sequence). DNA of the CDR3: TGCAGTGCTAGCCGGACAGGGACGAACACTGAAGCTTTCTTT. It encodes CSASRTGTNTEAFF.

This clonotype has just a few counts. The chain couples TRBV11-2 to TRBJ2-1; TRBD2 agrees at 7 bases. V lost 7 bases to trimming and J lost 0 bases; unmatched junction nucleotides: 9. In germline, CDR1 is SGHAT, CDR2 FQNNGV. The CDR3 loop spans 16 amino acids. CDR3 loop: CASTPGRGSSYNEQFF. CDR3 bases: TGTGCCAGCACTCCGGGGCGGGGGAGCTCCTACAATGAGCAGTTCTTC.

This clonotype was detected only a few times. The chain recombines TRBV29-1 with TRBJ1-1; no clear D. Trimming removed 1 base from V and 10 bases from J, with 10 bases in between. The CDR3 spans 11 residues. Germline CDR1 reads SQVTM; CDR2 reads ANQGSEA. The CDR3 sequence is CSVEGGYSAFF. DNA of the CDR3: TGCAGCGTTGAAGGGGGATATTCAGCTTTCTTT.

The rearrangement joins TRBV7-9 to TRBJ1-4; D is perhaps TRBD1 (5 bases). This CDR3 contains 15 residues. Deletions cut 4 bases from V and 4 bases from J, with 13 bases between. The germline V gene encodes CDR1 SEHNR and CDR2 FQNEAQ (reference sequence). CDR3 DNA sequence: TGTGCCAGCAGCTCCCTGGGGGGGTATAATGAAAAACTGTTTTTT. This codes for CASSSLGGYNEKLFF.

The chain has TRBV4-1 and TRBJ2-3, with TRBD2 matching 13 bases. The ends lost 1 base at V and 3 bases at J; junction bases unmatched: 7. The CDR3 runs to 18 residues. CDR1 and CDR2 from the germline V gene are MGHRA and YSYEKL. The chain's CDR3 is CASSQVGTSGIVTDTQYF. CDR3 coding DNA: TGCGCCAGCAGCCAAGTGGGGACTAGCGGGATCGTAACAGATACGCAGTATTTT.

V is TRBV11-2 and J is TRBJ2-2; TRBD1 aligns across 8 bases. Germline trimming cut 1 base from V and 5 bases from J; bases unmatched to any gene: 3. CDR3 length: 15 amino acids. The germline gives CDR1 SGHAT, CDR2 FQNNGV. The CDR3 sequence: CASSLGQGKTGELFF. The CDR3 nucleotides are TGTGCCAGCAGCTTAGGACAGGGGAAGACCGGGGAGCTGTTTTTT.

V and J are TRBV5-6 and TRBJ2-1; 8 bases agree with TRBD2. Germline values: CDR1 SGHDT, CDR2 YYEEEE. The CDR3 is made up of 15 amino acids. V trimming: 4 bases; J trimming: 10 bases; junction bases outside the gene matches: 13. The CDR3 DNA sequence: TGTGCCAGCAGCCCGACTAGCGCGGTTGCAGAAGAGCAGTTCTTC. Protein product: CASSPTSAVAEEQFF.

The rearrangement uses TRBV6-1 and TRBJ1-4; D is unresolved. CDR1 and CDR2 (germline): MNHNS, SASEGT. The CDR3 has 13 amino acids. With 7 bases removed from V and 5 bases from J, the gap between germline ends came to 11 bases. CDR3 in amino acids: CASKGNGNEKLFF. The CDR3 DNA follows: TGTGCCAGCAAAGGCAATGGGAATGAAAAACTGTTTTTT.

In this sample, this clonotype turned up a few times. The V call is TRBV15, the J call TRBJ1-4; TRBD1 might be the D (5 bases). V was shortened by 1 base and J by 5 bases, with 5 bases between the two germline ends. CDR1 and CDR2 (germline): LNHNV, YYDKDF (reference sequence). This CDR3 is built from 13 residues. The CDR3 DNA reads TGTGCCACCAGCAGAGGACAGAATGAAAAACTGTTTTTT. It is translated as CATSRGQNEKLFF.

This clonotype was counted a single time. The J gene is TRBJ1-3, the V gene TRBV7-6, with 7 bases identical to TRBD1. V trimming: 5 bases; J trimming: 0 bases; junction bases outside the gene matches: 7. The CDR3 is 16 residues long. Germline V gene data show CDR1 as SGHVS and CDR2 as FNYEAQ. Here the CDR3 DNA reads TGTGCCAGCAGCCGGGACAGTGTCAACTCTGGAAACACCATATATTTT. Amino acids: CASSRDSVNSGNTIYF.

The chain combines TRBV5-6 with TRBJ2-5; 9 bases align to TRBD1. V was pared by 3 bases and J by 2 bases, with 2 bases of the junction left unmatched. Germline V lookup: CDR1 SGHDT, CDR2 YYEEEE. This CDR3 region has 14 residues. This chain's CDR3 is CASSWGQGQETQYF. CDR3 DNA sequence: TGTGCCAGCAGCTGGGGACAGGGTCAAGAGACCCAGTACTTC.

The DNA of the CDR3 is TGCAGCATTTCAGGGGGGTGGAACACTGAAGCTTTCTTT. Translating it yields CSISGGWNTEAFF. The chain couples TRBV29-1 to TRBJ1-1; 7 bases line up with TRBD1. Germline V gene data show CDR1 as SQVTM and CDR2 as ANQGSEA. Unmatched junction bases numbered 7, after V lost 8 bases and J lost 1 base. CDR3 size: 13 residues.

In this sample, this clonotype turned up many times. V usage is TRBV5-1 and J usage is TRBJ2-3, with 11 nucleotides matching TRBD2. CDR3 size: 16 residues. Germline CDR1 SGHRS, CDR2 YFSETQ. With V trimmed by 0 bases and J by 5 bases, 5 bases remained unmatched. The CDR3 sequence: CASSLEVAGGGDTQYF. CDR3 in DNA: TGCGCCAGCAGCTTGGAAGTAGCGGGAGGGGGAGATACGCAGTATTTT.

Only a few counts were recorded for this clonotype. The chain joins TRBV9 to TRBJ1-3; D is undetermined. CDR1 is SGDLS, CDR2 YYNGEE, per germline. Trimming pared 4 bases from V and 0 bases from J, leaving 11 bases between. This CDR3 spans 15 amino acids. CDR3 DNA: TGTGCCAGCAGCCAAGGAGGGTTCTCTGGAAACACCATATATTTT. Translation gives CASSQGGFSGNTIYF.

This clonotype was counted only a few times. V and J are TRBV20-1 and TRBJ2-1, with D hard to call. The V and J ends lost 8 bases and 8 bases respectively, with 13 bases between them. The germline V gene encodes CDR1 DFQATT and CDR2 SNEGSKA (reference sequence). This CDR3 region has 11 residues. DNA for the CDR3: TGCAGTCCAGGTAGTACATATGAGCAGTTCTTC. This translates into CSPGSTYEQFF.

A remark on this clonotype: The junction differs from germline at one of its ends, possibly a read error. The chain has TRBV7-6 and TRBJ2-3; D is unclear. CDR1 is SGHVS and CDR2 is FNYEAQ in the germline V gene. The CDR3 totals 14 residues. The CDR3 loop reads CASSLGGTGPGPAF. In DNA, the CDR3 is TGTGCCAGCAGCTTAGGTGGCACCGGGCCCGGGCCTGCTTTT.

This clonotype was counted ten times or more. V gene TRBV6-1 combines with J gene TRBJ1-1; D is uncertain. V was trimmed by 7 bases and J by 4 bases, leaving 13 bases between them. The CDR3 extends over 13 amino acids. Germline CDR1 MNHNS, CDR2 SASEGT. CDR3 in amino acids: CASTRWGGTEAFF. CDR3 nucleotide sequence: TGTGCCAGCACCCGGTGGGGAGGCACTGAAGCTTTCTTT.

The chain combines TRBV20-1 with TRBJ1-5, with D uncertain. The CDR3 length is 15 residues. Germline V gives CDR1 DFQATT, CDR2 SNEGSKA (reference sequence). The V end lost 6 bases, the J end lost 7 bases, and 22 bases lay between the germline ends. CDR3 amino acids: CSARADGPPRQPQHF. CDR3 sequence (DNA): TGCAGTGCGAGGGCCGACGGCCCCCCCCGGCAGCCCCAGCATTTT.

This clonotype was recorded once. V and J are TRBV7-8 and TRBJ2-3; TRBD2 is a possible D gene (5 bases). Germline V gives CDR1 SGHVS, CDR2 FQNEAQ. The CDR3 consists of 16 residues. The V end lost 3 bases, the J end lost 5 bases, and 18 bases lay between the germline ends. In nucleotides, the CDR3 is TGTGCCAGCAGCTTGTTCACTTTTAAGGCGGGAGATACGCAGTATTTT. Translating it yields CASSLFTFKAGDTQYF.

Only a few counts were recorded for this clonotype. This rearrangement joins TRBV11-2 to TRBJ2-3; 7 nucleotides match TRBD1. V lost 0 bases, J lost 6 bases, and 3 bases stayed unmatched. CDR1 and CDR2 from the germline V gene are SGHAT and FQNNGV. This CDR3 contains 14 residues. The CDR3 nucleotides read TGTGCCAGCAGCTTAGATGTACAGGGGGATACGCAGTATTTT. Translation: CASSLDVQGDTQYF.

This clonotype appeared many times. This chain joins TRBV7-8 and TRBJ2-7; possibly TRBD1 or TRBD2 for D (5 bases each). CDR1 and CDR2 (germline): SGHVS, FQNEAQ. V was cut by 1 base and J by 2 bases, with 12 bases left in between. The length of the CDR3 is 15 residues. DNA for the CDR3: TGTGCCAGCAGCTTAGGGGGGACCTCGACCTACGAGCAGTACGTC. Translation gives CASSLGGTSTYEQYV.

In its sample, this clonotype was seen a few times. The V call is TRBV24-1, the J call TRBJ1-5; D unclear. V was pared by 4 bases and J by 1 base, with 7 bases between. Germline lookup yields CDR1 KGHDR and CDR2 SFDVKD. The CDR3 contains 14 residues. The CDR3 loop is CATSDLSSNQPQHF. The DNA of the CDR3 is TGTGCCACCAGTGACTTGTCGAGCAATCAGCCCCAGCATTTT.

The chain couples TRBV3-1 to TRBJ2-1, with D possibly TRBD2 on 5 matching bases. The CDR3 totals 15 residues. V was pared by 0 bases and J by 5 bases, with 11 bases between. Germline lookup yields CDR1 LGHDT and CDR2 YNNKEL (reference sequence). The CDR3 nucleotides are TGTGCCAGCAGCCAAGACCGGGTCGGGAACAATGAGCAGTTCTTC. Translation gives CASSQDRVGNNEQFF.

This chain links TRBV20-1 with TRBJ2-7; TRBD1 agrees at 11 bases. Germline-derived CDR1 and CDR2 are DFQATT and SNEGSKA (reference sequence). The CDR3 has 12 amino acids. With 5 bases clipped from V and 6 bases from J, the junction kept 3 bases outside the gene matches. CDR3 sequence: CSAGTGGGEQYV. DNA of the CDR3: TGCAGTGCTGGGACAGGGGGGGGCGAGCAGTACGTC.

This clonotype was counted only a few times. The chain employs TRBV11-2 and TRBJ2-1, with 12 bases identical to TRBD2. The germline gives CDR1 SGHAT, CDR2 FQNNGV. After removal of 1 base from V and 8 bases from J, the junction contained 3 bases not matched to a gene. CDR3 size: 15 residues. The CDR3 sequence: CASSLVTSGSDEQFF. CDR3 DNA sequence: TGTGCCAGCAGCTTAGTGACTAGCGGGAGCGATGAGCAGTTCTTC.

This clonotype has a count of ten or more. The rearrangement joins TRBV24-1 to TRBJ2-1, with D possibly TRBD2 on 6 matching bases. The CDR3 loop spans 18 amino acids. Germline V gene sequence: CDR1 KGHDR, CDR2 SFDVKD. Trimming left V 2 bases short and J 0 bases short, with 16 bases between. CDR3 coding DNA: TGTGCCACCAGTGATTCGTATGGGGGGAGCAGCTCCTACAATGAGCAGTTCTTC. This gives the protein CATSDSYGGSSSYNEQFF.

This clonotype was counted only a few times. V is TRBV11-1 and J is TRBJ2-7, with a tentative D call TRBD2 (6 bases). Germline CDR1 SGHAT, CDR2 FQDESV (reference sequence). This CDR3 comprises 12 residues. Trimming left V 7 bases short and J 2 bases short, with 9 bases between. In DNA form, the CDR3 reads TGTGCCAGCACCGGGGGTCCCTACGAGCAGTACTTC. Translation gives CASTGGPYEQYF.

The sample holds a few counts of this clonotype. Since no conserved phenylalanine or tryptophan closes the CDR3, a read error is the likely cause. The CDR3: CASSEAGPIYGYTS. CDR3 sequence (DNA): TGTGCCAGCAGTGAGGCGGGCCCGATTTATGGCTACACCTCC. The chain has TRBV2 and TRBJ1-2; no clear D gene. The V gene lost 3 bases and the J gene lost 5 bases, with 13 bases spanning the gap. The CDR3 is 14 residues long. CDR1 is SNHLY, CDR2 FYNNEI, per germline.

This chain joins TRBV20-1 and TRBJ2-1; 9 bases fit TRBD1. The germline V gene encodes CDR1 DFQATT and CDR2 SNEGSKA (reference sequence). This CDR3 has 13 amino acids. Losses at the gene ends were 4 bases for V and 10 bases for J; bases not matched to a gene: 8. The CDR3 DNA follows: TGCAGTGCTAATTCACAGGGGGCGCGGGAGCAGTTCTTC. Translated, it gives CSANSQGAREQFF.